This T cell receptor (beta chain) was recorded in a study of blood T cell repertoires in COVID-19. Participants spanned ages about 18 to 95 years and resided in about 24 US areas. Donors were grouped by their self-reported clinical history. The J segment lost 6 bases and the V segment lost 4 bases, leaving 10 bases of the junction unmatched. CDR1 is SGHNT and CDR2 is YYREEE in the germline V gene (reference sequence). This CDR3 is built from 15 residues. The data were produced by immunoSEQ multiplex PCR, yet TCRdb's version contains in-frame clones alone and is incomplete. The sample shows 400,000 or so clones, around 87% of them seen only once. This clone was seen just once.

The clonotype was recovered from a man in his forties or fifties in a cohort exposed to, infected with or recovered from COVID-19 (not recorded which). This chain joins TRBV5-4 and TRBJ1-2; 9 nucleotides line up with TRBD1. Specimen: PBMCs or T cells enriched from blood (not recorded which). The CDR3 spells CASSPGQGRVDGYTF. CDR3 in DNA: TGTGCCAGCAGCCCGGGACAGGGAAGAGTGGATGGCTACACCTTC.